This T cell receptor (beta chain) was retrieved from a study of blood T cell repertoires in COVID-19. Across the study: Collection of acute and convalescent COVID-19 samples took place in the United States, Italy and Spain. PBMCs, B-cell-depleted T cells, or T cells provided the cDNA or gDNA that made up the material.

From germline, CDR1 is GTSNPN and CDR2 SVGIG (reference sequence). The CDR3 has 14 amino acids. Trimming cost V 3 bases and J 5 bases; bases outside gene matches: 6. Study processing details: Estimates of nucleated cell counts were drawn from the amplification of reference gene primers. Profiling relied on immunoSEQ multiplex PCR, and the TCRdb table lists in-frame clones only, not all of them. The V and J calls and clone size were taken over from that table, and D and trimming were inferred from the DNA. The table has roughly 250,000 clones, around nine tenths seen once. The study recruited people aged 18 to 89 years across about 25 US areas.

The TCR was taken from a woman between 45 and 60 years old who had recovered from COVID-19. The rearrangement links TRBV30 to TRBJ2-5, with 10 bases aligning to TRBD2. Source material: PBMCs or T cells enriched from blood (not recorded which). CDR3 nucleotide sequence: TGTGCCTGGAGGAGCGGGAGGGCCGGGGAGACCCAGTACTTC. It encodes CAWRSGRAGETQYF.